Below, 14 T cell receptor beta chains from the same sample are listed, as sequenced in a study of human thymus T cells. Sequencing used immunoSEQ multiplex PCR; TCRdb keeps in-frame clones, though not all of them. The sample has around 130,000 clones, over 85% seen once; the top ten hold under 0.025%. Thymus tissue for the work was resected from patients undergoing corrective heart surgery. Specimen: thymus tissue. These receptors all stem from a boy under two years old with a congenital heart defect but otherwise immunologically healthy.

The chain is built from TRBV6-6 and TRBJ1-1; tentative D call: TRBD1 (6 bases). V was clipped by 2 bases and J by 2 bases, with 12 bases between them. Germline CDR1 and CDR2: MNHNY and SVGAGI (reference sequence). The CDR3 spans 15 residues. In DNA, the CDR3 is TGTGCCAGCAGTTACAACAGGGACCCTAACACTGAAGCTTTCTTT. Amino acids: CASSYNRDPNTEAFF.

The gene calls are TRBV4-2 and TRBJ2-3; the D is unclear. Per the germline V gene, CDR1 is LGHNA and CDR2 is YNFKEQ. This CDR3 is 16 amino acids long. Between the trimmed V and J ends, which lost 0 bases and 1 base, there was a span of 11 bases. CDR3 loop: CASSQDLSPRTDTQYF. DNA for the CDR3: TGTGCCAGCAGCCAAGATTTGAGCCCCCGCACAGATACGCAGTATTTT.

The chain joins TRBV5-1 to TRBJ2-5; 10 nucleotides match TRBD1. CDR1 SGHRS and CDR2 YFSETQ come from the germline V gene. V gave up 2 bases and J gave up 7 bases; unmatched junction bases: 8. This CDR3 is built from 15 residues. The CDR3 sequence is CASSFLDRGWGTQYF. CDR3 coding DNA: TGCGCCAGCAGCTTCCTGGACAGGGGGTGGGGGACCCAGTACTTC.

The CDR3 here is CAWRLPLRQGDEKLFF. CDR3 in DNA: TGTGCCTGGAGACTTCCATTAAGACAGGGAGACGAAAAACTGTTTTTT. V gene TRBV30 combines with J gene TRBJ1-4; 7 bases align to TRBD1. Unmatched junction bases numbered 15, after V lost 3 bases and J lost 8 bases. The CDR3 is 16 residues long. CDR1 GTSNPN and CDR2 SVGIG come from the germline V gene (reference sequence).

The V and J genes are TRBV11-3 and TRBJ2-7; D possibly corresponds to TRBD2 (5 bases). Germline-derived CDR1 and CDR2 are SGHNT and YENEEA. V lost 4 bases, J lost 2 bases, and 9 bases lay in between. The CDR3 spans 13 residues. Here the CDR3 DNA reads TGTGCCAGCAGCTCCGGACTGGCCTACGAGCAGTACTTC. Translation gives CASSSGLAYEQYF. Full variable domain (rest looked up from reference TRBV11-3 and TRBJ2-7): EAGVVQSPRYKIIEKKQPVAFWCNPISGHNTLYWYLQNLGQGPELLIRYENEEAVDDSQLPKDRFSAERLKGVDSTLKIQPAELGDSAVYLCASSSGLAYEQYFGPGTRLTVT.

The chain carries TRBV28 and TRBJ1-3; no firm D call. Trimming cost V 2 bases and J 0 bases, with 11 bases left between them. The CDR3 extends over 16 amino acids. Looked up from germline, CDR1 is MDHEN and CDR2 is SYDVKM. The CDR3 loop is CASSLLGRSSGNTIYF. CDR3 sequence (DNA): TGTGCCAGCAGTTTACTTGGACGGAGCTCTGGAAACACCATATATTTT.

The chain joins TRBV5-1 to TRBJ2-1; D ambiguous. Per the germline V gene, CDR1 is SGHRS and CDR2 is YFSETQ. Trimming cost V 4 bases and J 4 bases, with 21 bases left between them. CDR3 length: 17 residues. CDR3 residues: CASSLGKSRLSYNEQFF. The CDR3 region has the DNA TGCGCCAGCAGCCTGGGGAAGAGCAGGCTAAGTTACAATGAGCAGTTCTTC.

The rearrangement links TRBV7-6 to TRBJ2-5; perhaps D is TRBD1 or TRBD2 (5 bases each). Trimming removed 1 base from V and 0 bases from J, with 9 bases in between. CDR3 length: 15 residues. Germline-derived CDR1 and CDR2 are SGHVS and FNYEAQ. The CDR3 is CASSLGGTDQETQYF. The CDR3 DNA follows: TGTGCCAGCAGCTTAGGGGGGACGGACCAAGAGACCCAGTACTTC. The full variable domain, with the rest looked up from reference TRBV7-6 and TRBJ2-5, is GAGVSQSPRYKVTKRGQDVALRCDPISGHVSLYWYRQALGQGPEFLTYFNYEAQQDKSGLPNDRFSAERPEGSISTLTIQRTEQRDSAMYRCASSLGGTDQETQYFGPGTRLLVL.

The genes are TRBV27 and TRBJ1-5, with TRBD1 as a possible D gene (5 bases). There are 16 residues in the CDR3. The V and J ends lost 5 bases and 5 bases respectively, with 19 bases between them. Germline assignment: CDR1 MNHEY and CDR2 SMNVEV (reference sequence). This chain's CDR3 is CASSLRQSGGDQPQHF. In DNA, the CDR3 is TGTGCCAGCAGTCTCAGACAGTCGGGGGGGGATCAGCCCCAGCATTTT.

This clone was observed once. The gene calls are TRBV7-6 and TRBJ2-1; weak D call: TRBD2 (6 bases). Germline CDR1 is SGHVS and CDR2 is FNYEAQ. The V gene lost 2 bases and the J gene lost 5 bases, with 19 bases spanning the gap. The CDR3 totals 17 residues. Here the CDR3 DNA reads TGTGCCAGCAGCTTAACGGCGGCAGGACTAACCGACAATGAGCAGTTCTTC. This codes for CASSLTAAGLTDNEQFF.

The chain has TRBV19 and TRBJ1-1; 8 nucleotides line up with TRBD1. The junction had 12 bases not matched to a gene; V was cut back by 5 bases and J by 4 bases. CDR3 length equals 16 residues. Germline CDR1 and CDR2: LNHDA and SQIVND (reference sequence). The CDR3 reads CASSFPQGAATTEAFF. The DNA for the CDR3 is TGTGCCAGTAGTTTCCCCCAGGGGGCGGCGACCACTGAAGCTTTCTTT.

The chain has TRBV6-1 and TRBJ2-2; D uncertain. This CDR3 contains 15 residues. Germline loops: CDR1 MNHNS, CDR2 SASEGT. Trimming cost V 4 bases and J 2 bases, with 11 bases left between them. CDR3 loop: CASSVERDNTGELFF. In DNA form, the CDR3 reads TGTGCCAGCAGTGTTGAAAGGGATAACACCGGGGAGCTGTTTTTT.

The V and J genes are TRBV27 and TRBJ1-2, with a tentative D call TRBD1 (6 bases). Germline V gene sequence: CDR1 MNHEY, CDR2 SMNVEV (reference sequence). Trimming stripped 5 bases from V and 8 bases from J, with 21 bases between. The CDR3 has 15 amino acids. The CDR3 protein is CASSPPGGAMGGYTF. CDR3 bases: TGTGCCAGCAGTCCTCCGGGGGGGGCGATGGGCGGCTACACCTTC.

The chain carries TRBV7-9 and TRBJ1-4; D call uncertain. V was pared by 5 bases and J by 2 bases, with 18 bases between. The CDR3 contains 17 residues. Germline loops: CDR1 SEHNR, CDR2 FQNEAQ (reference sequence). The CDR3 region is CASSQRTRPATNEKLFF. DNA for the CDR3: TGTGCCAGCAGCCAACGGACTCGGCCGGCTACTAATGAAAAACTGTTTTTT.